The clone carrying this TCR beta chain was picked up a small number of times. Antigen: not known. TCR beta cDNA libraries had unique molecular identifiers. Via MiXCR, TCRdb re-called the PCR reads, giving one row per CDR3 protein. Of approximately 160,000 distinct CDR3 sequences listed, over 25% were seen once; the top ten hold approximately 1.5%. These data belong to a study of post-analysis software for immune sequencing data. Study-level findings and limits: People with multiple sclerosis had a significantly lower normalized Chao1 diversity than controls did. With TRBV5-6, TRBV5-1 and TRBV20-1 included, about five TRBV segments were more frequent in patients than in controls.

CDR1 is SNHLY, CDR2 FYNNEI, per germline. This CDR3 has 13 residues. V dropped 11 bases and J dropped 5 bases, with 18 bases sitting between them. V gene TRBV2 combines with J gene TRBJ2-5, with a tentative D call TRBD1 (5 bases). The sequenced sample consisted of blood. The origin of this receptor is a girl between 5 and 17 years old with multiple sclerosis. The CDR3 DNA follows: TGTGCCGGTTTGAAGGGGTACAAGGAGACCCAGTACTTC. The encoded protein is CAGLKGYKETQYF. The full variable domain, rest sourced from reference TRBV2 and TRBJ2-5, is EPEVTQTPSHQVTQMGQEVILRCVPISNHLYFYWYRQILGQKVEFLVSFYNNEISEKSEIFDDQFSVERPDGSNFTLKIRSTKLEDSAMYFCAGLKGYKETQYFGPGTRLLVL.